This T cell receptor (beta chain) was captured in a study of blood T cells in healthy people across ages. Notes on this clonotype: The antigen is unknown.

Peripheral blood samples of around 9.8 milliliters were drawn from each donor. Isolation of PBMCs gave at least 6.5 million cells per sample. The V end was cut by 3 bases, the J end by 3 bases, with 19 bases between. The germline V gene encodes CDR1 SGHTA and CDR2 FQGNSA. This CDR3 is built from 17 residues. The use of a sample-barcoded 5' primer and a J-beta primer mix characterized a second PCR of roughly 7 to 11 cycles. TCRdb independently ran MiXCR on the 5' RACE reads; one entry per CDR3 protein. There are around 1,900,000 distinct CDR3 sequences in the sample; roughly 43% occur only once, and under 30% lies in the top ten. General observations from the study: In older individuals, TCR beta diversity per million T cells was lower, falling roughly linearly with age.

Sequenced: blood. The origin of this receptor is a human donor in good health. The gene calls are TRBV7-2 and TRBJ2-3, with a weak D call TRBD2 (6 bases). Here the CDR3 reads CASSFELAMVGTDTQYF. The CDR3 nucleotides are TGTGCCAGCAGCTTCGAACTAGCCATGGTTGGGACAGATACGCAGTATTTT.